This T cell receptor (beta chain) was obtained from a study of T cell repertoires in cytomegalovirus infection. This clonotype was recorded a few times. What it recognizes is unknown. The CDR3 loop spans 14 amino acids. V lost 2 bases and J lost 2; bases outside the gene matches: 0. Germline V gene sequence: CDR1 SGHTA, CDR2 FQGNSA. A single record per CDR3 protein comes from TCRdb applying MiXCR to the reads. Here the sample spans a few hundred thousand distinct CDR3 sequences, 40% being singletons. The specimen was cultured PBMCs, collected from culture after CMV antigen stimulation. The rearrangement uses TRBV7-2 and TRBJ2-1; TRBD1 matches 7 bases. This TCR derives from a human donor in good health (CMV status not recorded). Some clones in this sample may be carry-over from other donors' samples. CDR3 region: CASSLQGAYNEQFF. The CDR3 coding sequence is TGTGCCAGCAGCTTACAGGGGGCCTACAATGAGCAGTTCTTC.